The 13 T cell receptor beta chains below all came from one sample that was sequenced in a study of STAT5B mutations in CD4+ large granular lymphocyte leukemia (dated by TCRdb to about 2022). The library was made by the immunoSEQ multiplex PCR assay. Here the immuneACCESS table is served through TCRdb, limited to in-frame sequences with V and J called. Missing clones are a known gap in these copies; in checked studies unresolved V genes cover under half, and the rest lacks a known reason. Present in this sample are 30,000 to 40,000 clones, around 88% of which were seen just once. The ten largest clones represent about 0.91% of the sample. The sample taken for sequencing was CD4+ T cells from blood buffy coats. Receptor source: a human donor in good health.

The chain joins TRBV29-1 to TRBJ2-2; D remains ambiguous. Trimming stripped 4 bases from V and 1 base from J, with 4 bases between. Germline lookup yields CDR1 SQVTM and CDR2 ANQGSEA. There are 12 residues in the CDR3. In DNA, the CDR3 is TGCAGCGTTGTCGGGAACACCGGGGAGCTGTTTTTT. This codes for CSVVGNTGELFF.

The J gene is TRBJ2-7, the V gene TRBV27; D remains unclear. The CDR3 runs 13 residues. The germline V and J ends were trimmed by 5 bases and 1 base, with 9 bases remaining between them. Germline V gene sequence: CDR1 MNHEY, CDR2 SMNVEV (reference sequence). The CDR3 bases are TGTGCCAGCAGTCTCCAACGGTCCTACGAGCAGTACTTC. It translates to CASSLQRSYEQYF.

The V and J genes are TRBV18 and TRBJ1-2; 7 bases are a match to TRBD1. The germline CDR1 and CDR2 sequences are KGHSH and LQKENI. The CDR3 is 14 residues long. Trimming removed 2 bases from V and 4 bases from J; junction bases left unmatched: 4. This chain's CDR3 is CASSPMGQTYGYTF. The CDR3 DNA reads as TGTGCCAGCTCACCAATGGGACAGACCTATGGCTACACCTTC.

V is TRBV27 and J is TRBJ2-2; the D gene is possibly TRBD1 (6 bases). Germline V lookup: CDR1 MNHEY, CDR2 SMNVEV (reference sequence). Trimming stripped 10 bases from V and 4 bases from J, with 16 bases between. CDR3 length equals 14 residues. CDR3 in amino acids: CATHLQGGTGELFF. CDR3 coding DNA: TGTGCCACGCATCTCCAAGGGGGCACCGGGGAGCTGTTTTTT.

This clone showed up just once. The rearrangement links TRBV9 to TRBJ2-2, with TRBD1 matching over 9 bases. The V segment lost 4 bases and the J segment 7 bases; nucleotides outside the gene matches: 5. Germline values: CDR1 SGDLS, CDR2 YYNGEE. The CDR3 spans 14 residues. In nucleotides, the CDR3 is TGTGCCAGCAGCTATGGACAGGGGAGCGGGGAGCTGTTTTTT. Its protein is CASSYGQGSGELFF.

The CDR3 DNA is TGTGCCAGCAGCTTTAGTCAGAGAAACACCGGGGAGCTGTTTTTT. Amino acid sequence: CASSFSQRNTGELFF. V and J are TRBV11-2 and TRBJ2-2, with D uncertain. The CDR3 is made up of 15 amino acids. V was pared by 3 bases and J by 2 bases, with 10 bases between. From germline, CDR1 is SGHAT and CDR2 FQNNGV.

The chain is built from TRBV11-2 and TRBJ2-2, with D possibly being TRBD2 (5 bases). The CDR3 loop spans 15 amino acids. V lost 1 base to trimming and J lost 6 bases, with 12 bases between them. The germline V gene has CDR1 SGHAT and CDR2 FQNNGV. The CDR3 sequence: CASSLAGSTAGELFF. CDR3 sequence (DNA): TGTGCCAGCAGCTTAGCGGGGTCGACTGCCGGGGAGCTGTTTTTT. The full variable domain, rest sourced from reference TRBV11-2 and TRBJ2-2, is EAGVAQSPRYKIIEKRQSVAFWCNPISGHATLYWYQQILGQGPKLLIQFQNNGVVDDSQLPKDRFSAERLKGVDSTLKIQPAKLEDSAVYLCASSLAGSTAGELFFGEGSRLTVL.

The genes are TRBV5-1 and TRBJ1-2; no clear D. The CDR3 runs 13 residues. CDR1 and CDR2 from the germline V gene are SGHRS and YFSETQ. V shed 0 bases and J shed 3 bases, with 6 bases lying between them. This chain's CDR3 is CASSLGQHYGYTF. The CDR3 nucleotides read TGCGCCAGCAGCTTGGGGCAGCACTATGGCTACACCTTC.

This chain uses TRBV10-3 with TRBJ2-7; D is unresolved. V lost 6 bases and J 2 bases, leaving 8 bases between the germline ends. The CDR3 has 12 amino acids. The germline V gene has CDR1 ENHRY and CDR2 SYGVKD. The CDR3 loop reads CAISRLPYEQYF. The CDR3, as DNA: TGTGCCATCAGCAGGCTCCCCTACGAGCAGTACTTC.

V gene TRBV6-1 combines with J gene TRBJ2-5, with D possibly TRBD2 on 5 matching bases. Deletions cut 2 bases from V and 5 bases from J, with 9 bases between. The CDR3 covers 13 residues. Germline V gene lookup returns CDR1 MNHNS and CDR2 SASEGT. CDR3 nucleotides: TGTGCCAGCAGTGAATGGGAGAGGGAGACCCAGTACTTC. Amino acids: CASSEWERETQYF.

V usage is TRBV19 and J usage is TRBJ2-1, with D hard to call. The germline CDR1 and CDR2 sequences are LNHDA and SQIVND (reference sequence). V dropped 6 bases and J dropped 10 bases, with 10 bases sitting between them. CDR3 length equals 11 residues. Here the CDR3 DNA reads TGTGCCAGTAGCCTCCGGGCCGAGCAGTTCTTC. Amino acids: CASSLRAEQFF.

The gene calls are TRBV10-2 and TRBJ2-2; TRBD1 matches 8 bases. This CDR3 has 18 residues. With 6 bases clipped from V and 2 bases from J, the junction kept 14 bases outside the gene matches. CDR1 is WSHSY and CDR2 is SAAADI in the germline V gene. CDR3 bases: TGCGCCAGCAGAGTCTATTCCCAGGGGGCGCTCAACACCGGGGAGCTGTTTTTT. It yields the protein CASRVYSQGALNTGELFF.

The gene calls are TRBV21-1 and TRBJ1-4. TRBV21-1 is labeled a pseudogene. This CDR3 is 14 amino acids long. The CDR3 region has the DNA TGTGCCAGCAGCGGGGCGGGCCAGAATGAAAAACTGTTTTTT. It yields the protein CASSGAGQNEKLFF.